The 21 T cell receptor beta chains in this list originate from one sample, sequenced in a study of blood T cell repertoires in COVID-19. Method: immunoSEQ multiplex PCR; TCRdb's copy keeps in-frame clones and lacks some. The table lists some 300,000 clones, 90% of them singletons, with around 0.96% in the top ten. Sequenced input: peripheral blood. The receptors were sampled from a woman aged 40 to 50 with COVID-19, enrolled during active disease.

The V gene is TRBV7-2, the J gene TRBJ1-1, with D perhaps TRBD1 (5 bases). V gave up 0 bases and J gave up 6 bases, with 11 bases separating them. Germline lookup yields CDR1 SGHTA and CDR2 FQGNSA. CDR3 length: 14 amino acids. The CDR3 region has the DNA TGTGCCAGCAGCTTAGCGCCGGCAGGGCCTGAAGCTTTCTTT. This translates into CASSLAPAGPEAFF.

The CDR3 DNA follows: TGTGCCTGGCGGGTCTCCTCGAACACTGAAGCTTTCTTT. This translates into CAWRVSSNTEAFF. J is TRBJ1-1 and V is TRBV30; D not certain. Trimming took off 5 bases at V and 1 base at J, with 11 bases between the two ends. CDR1 GTSNPN and CDR2 SVGIG come from the germline V gene (reference sequence). This CDR3 has 13 residues.

The rearrangement joins TRBV18 to TRBJ2-3; 7 bases fit TRBD2. The CDR3 runs 16 residues. Germline CDR1 reads KGHSH; CDR2 reads LQKENI. V was clipped by 4 bases and J by 0 bases; unmatched bases: 7. CDR3 DNA sequence: TGTGCCAGCTCACTCCAACAGCGGGGTAGCACAGATACGCAGTATTTT. The encoded protein is CASSLQQRGSTDTQYF.

The chain links TRBV5-6 to TRBJ2-7, with D uncertain. Germline V gene data show CDR1 as SGHDT and CDR2 as YYEEEE. The germline V and J ends were trimmed by 3 bases and 6 bases, with 16 bases remaining between them. This CDR3 is 14 amino acids long. The CDR3, as DNA: TGTGCCAGCAGCTCTAACGTGGTCCTTCGCGAGCAGTACTTC. Amino acid sequence: CASSSNVVLREQYF.

The rearrangement links TRBV27 to TRBJ1-6; TRBD1 might be the D (6 bases). From germline, CDR1 is MNHEY and CDR2 SMNVEV (reference sequence). This CDR3 region has 14 residues. Trimming removed 2 bases from V and 10 bases from J, with 12 bases in between. The CDR3, as DNA: TGTGCCAGCAGTTTAAGGCCAGGGGACTCACCCCTCCACTTT. The encoded protein is CASSLRPGDSPLHF.

This rearrangement joins TRBV27 to TRBJ1-4; 9 nucleotides agree with TRBD1. V lost 4 bases to trimming and J lost 8 bases; unmatched junction nucleotides: 5. CDR3 size: 14 residues. Germline values: CDR1 MNHEY, CDR2 SMNVEV (reference sequence). Here the CDR3 reads CASSSQGAGEKLFF. The CDR3 nucleotides read TGTGCCAGCAGTTCACAGGGGGCGGGGGAAAAACTGTTTTTT.

The chain recombines TRBV6-2 or TRBV6-3 with TRBJ1-5; a weak D match, TRBD1 (6 bases). V was cut by 5 bases and J by 4 bases, with 15 bases left in between. CDR3 length: 15 residues. Germline lookup yields CDR1 MNHEY and CDR2 SVGEGT. CDR3 sequence (DNA): TGTGCCAGCAGTGGATTCAGGGGAGCGAATCAGCCCCAGCATTTT. Amino acid sequence: CASSGFRGANQPQHF.

The chain recombines TRBV7-8 with TRBJ1-5; the match to TRBD1 covers 7 bases. CDR1 SGHVS and CDR2 FQNEAQ come from the germline V gene. This CDR3 has 15 amino acids. Unmatched junction bases numbered 4, after V lost 5 bases and J lost 0 bases. The CDR3 nucleotides read TGTGCCAGCAGCCCCAGGGGGTATAGCAATCAGCCCCAGCATTTT. Its protein is CASSPRGYSNQPQHF.

This rearrangement joins TRBV10-1 to TRBJ1-5, with 7 bases fitting TRBD1. The junction had 16 bases not matched to a gene; V was cut back by 7 bases and J by 7 bases. CDR3 length equals 16 residues. The germline V gene encodes CDR1 WNHNN and CDR2 SYGVQD (reference sequence). The CDR3 is CASKGQGVLARQPQHF. The CDR3 coding sequence is TGCGCCAGCAAGGGGCAGGGGGTTTTAGCTCGGCAGCCCCAGCATTTT.

The V call is TRBV5-6, the J call TRBJ1-2, with D tentatively TRBD1 (5 bases). The V gene's germline CDR1 is SGHDT and CDR2 YYEEEE. The CDR3 is 15 amino acids. With 3 bases removed from V and 3 bases from J, the gap between germline ends came to 15 bases. The CDR3: CASSSPGRGDYGYTF. The CDR3 bases are TGTGCCAGCAGCTCGCCGGGGCGGGGCGACTATGGCTACACCTTC.

The table lists this clone with a count of one. The chain employs TRBV5-6 and TRBJ2-1; TRBD1 agrees at 9 bases. This CDR3 comprises 16 residues. The V gene's germline CDR1 is SGHDT and CDR2 YYEEEE. Unmatched junction bases numbered 11, after V lost 2 bases and J lost 8 bases. CDR3 in amino acids: CASSFSGTGRFDEQFF. The CDR3 DNA sequence: TGTGCCAGCAGCTTCTCCGGGACAGGGCGTTTCGATGAGCAGTTCTTC.

This clone was found a few times. The V call is TRBV27, the J call TRBJ1-6; D gene unclear. The CDR3 extends over 16 amino acids. The V and J ends lost 7 bases and 3 bases respectively, with 16 bases between them. CDR1 is MNHEY and CDR2 is SMNVEV in the germline V gene (reference sequence). CDR3 in DNA: TGTGCCAGCACCTGGGGAGGGAGTAACTATAATTCACCCCTCCACTTT. This translates into CASTWGGSNYNSPLHF.

This chain joins TRBV10-3 and TRBJ1-2; D is ambiguous. This CDR3 region has 12 residues. Trimming cost V 6 bases and J 8 bases, with 13 bases left between them. CDR1 is ENHRY and CDR2 is SYGVKD in the germline V gene. The CDR3 here is CAISLERRGYTF. Written as DNA, the CDR3 is TGTGCCATCAGCCTGGAGCGGCGGGGCTACACCTTC.

Written as DNA, the CDR3 is TGTGCCAGCAGCCAGGTACAGGGACTGAACACTGAAGCTTTCTTT. Protein: CASSQVQGLNTEAFF. This sequence joins TRBV7-2 and TRBJ1-1, with D possibly matching TRBD1 (6 bases). Germline CDR1 SGHTA, CDR2 FQGNSA. Trimming took off 5 bases at V and 0 bases at J, with 13 bases between the two ends. The CDR3 has 15 residues.

V is TRBV7-9 and J is TRBJ2-1; the D gene is possibly TRBD2 (6 bases). Between the trimmed V and J ends, which lost 0 bases and 3 bases, there was a span of 9 bases. The germline V gene encodes CDR1 SEHNR and CDR2 FQNEAQ (reference sequence). The CDR3 sequence is 15 residues long. The DNA of the CDR3 is TGTGCCAGCAGCTTAGCGGAGGGTCACTACAATGAGCAGTTCTTC. Its translation: CASSLAEGHYNEQFF.

The chain joins TRBV3-1 (or the pseudogene TRBV3-2) to TRBJ2-7; a possible D gene is TRBD1 (5 bases). The CDR3 is 15 amino acids. CDR1 LGHDT and CDR2 YNNKEL come from the germline V gene (reference sequence). Deletions cut 4 bases from V and 1 base from J, with 14 bases between. The CDR3, as DNA: TGTGCCAGCAGCCCCGAACCAGGGAAATCCTACGAGCAGTACTTC. It specifies CASSPEPGKSYEQYF.

V usage is TRBV6-5 and J usage is TRBJ1-1; D might be TRBD1 (6 bases). This CDR3 region has 13 residues. The V end lost 6 bases, the J end lost 8 bases, and 16 bases lay between the germline ends. The germline CDR1 and CDR2 sequences are MNHEY and SVGAGI. As DNA, the CDR3 is TGTGCCAGCAGCCAAGGGGGTTACGGGGAAGCTTTCTTT. Its protein product is CASSQGGYGEAFF.

The chain joins TRBV2 to TRBJ2-7; maybe TRBD2 (5 bases). Per germline, CDR1 SNHLY and CDR2 FYNNEI. V lost 5 bases, J lost 4 bases, and 9 bases lay in between. The CDR3 extends over 12 amino acids. The CDR3 DNA sequence: TGTGCCAGCAGTTTTAGCGCTTACGAGCAGTACTTC. Translated, it gives CASSFSAYEQYF.

In its sample, this clone was seen once. J is TRBJ1-3 and V is TRBV7-2; 7 bases are shared with TRBD1. Germline assignment: CDR1 SGHTA and CDR2 FQGNSA. Trimming removed 4 bases from V and 4 bases from J; junction bases left unmatched: 1. CDR3 length: 13 residues. The CDR3 here is CASSWTGGNTIYF. Here the CDR3 DNA reads TGTGCCAGCAGCTGGACAGGAGGAAACACCATATATTTT.

This clone was seen a handful of times. The chain joins TRBV5-1 to TRBJ2-7; 11 bases align to TRBD1. Germline lookup yields CDR1 SGHRS and CDR2 YFSETQ. The ends lost 4 bases at V and 1 base at J; junction bases unmatched: 4. The CDR3 is 15 amino acids. Written as DNA, the CDR3 is TGCGCCAGCAGCATCCGGGACAGGGGGTCCTACGAGCAGTACTTC. It yields the protein CASSIRDRGSYEQYF.

The rearrangement links TRBV19 to TRBJ1-6; no definite D call. Deletions cut 5 bases from V and 12 bases from J, with 11 bases between. The CDR3 extends over 12 amino acids. Germline-derived CDR1 and CDR2 are LNHDA and SQIVND (reference sequence). CDR3 in amino acids: CASSPTLVPLHF. The CDR3 region has the DNA TGTGCCAGTAGTCCGACTCTGGTACCCCTCCACTTT.